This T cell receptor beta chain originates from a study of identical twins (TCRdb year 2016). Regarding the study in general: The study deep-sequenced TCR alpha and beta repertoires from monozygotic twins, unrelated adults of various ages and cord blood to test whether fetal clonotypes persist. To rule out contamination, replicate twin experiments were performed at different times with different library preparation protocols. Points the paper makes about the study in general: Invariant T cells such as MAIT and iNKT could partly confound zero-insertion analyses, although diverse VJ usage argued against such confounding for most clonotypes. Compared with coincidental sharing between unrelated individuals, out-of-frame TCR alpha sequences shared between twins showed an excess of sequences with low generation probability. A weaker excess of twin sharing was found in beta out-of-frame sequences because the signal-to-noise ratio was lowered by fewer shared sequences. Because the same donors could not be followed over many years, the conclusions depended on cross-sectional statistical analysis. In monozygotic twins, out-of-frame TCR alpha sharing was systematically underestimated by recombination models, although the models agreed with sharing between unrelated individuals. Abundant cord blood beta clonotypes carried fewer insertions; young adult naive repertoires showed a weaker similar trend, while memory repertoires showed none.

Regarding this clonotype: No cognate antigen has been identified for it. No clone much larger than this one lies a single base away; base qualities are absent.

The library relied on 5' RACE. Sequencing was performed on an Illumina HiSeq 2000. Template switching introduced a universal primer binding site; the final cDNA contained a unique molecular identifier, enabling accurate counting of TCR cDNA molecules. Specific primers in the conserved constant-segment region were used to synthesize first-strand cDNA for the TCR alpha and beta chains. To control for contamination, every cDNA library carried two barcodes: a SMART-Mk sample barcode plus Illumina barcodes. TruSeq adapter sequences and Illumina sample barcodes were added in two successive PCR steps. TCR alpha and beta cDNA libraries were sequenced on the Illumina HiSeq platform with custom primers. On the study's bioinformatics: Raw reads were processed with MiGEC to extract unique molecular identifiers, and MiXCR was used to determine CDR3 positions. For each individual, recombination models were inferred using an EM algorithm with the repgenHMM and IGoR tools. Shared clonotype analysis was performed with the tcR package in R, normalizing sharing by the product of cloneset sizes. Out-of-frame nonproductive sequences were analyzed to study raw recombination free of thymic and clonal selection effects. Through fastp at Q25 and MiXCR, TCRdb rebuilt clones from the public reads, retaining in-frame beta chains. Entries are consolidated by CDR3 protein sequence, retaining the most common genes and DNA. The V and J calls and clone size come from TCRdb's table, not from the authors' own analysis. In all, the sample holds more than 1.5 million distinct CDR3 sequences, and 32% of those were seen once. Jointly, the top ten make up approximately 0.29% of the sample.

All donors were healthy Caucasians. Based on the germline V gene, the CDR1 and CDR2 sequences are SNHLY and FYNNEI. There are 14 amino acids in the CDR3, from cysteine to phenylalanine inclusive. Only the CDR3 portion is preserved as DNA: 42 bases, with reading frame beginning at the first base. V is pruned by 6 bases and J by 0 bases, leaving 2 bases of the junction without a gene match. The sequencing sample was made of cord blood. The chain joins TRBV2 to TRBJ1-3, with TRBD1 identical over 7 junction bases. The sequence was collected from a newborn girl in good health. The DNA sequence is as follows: TGTGCCAGCAGCCGGGACAGCTCTGGAAACACCATATATTTT. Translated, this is CASSRDSSGNTIYF.